Listed below are T cell receptor beta chains from one sample, sequenced in a study of PD-1 blockade in classical Hodgkin lymphoma. Only in-frame clones appear in the TCRdb table, and some are missing; sequencing was by immunoSEQ multiplex PCR. The table lists about 93,000 clones, about nine tenths of them singletons. Sample: peripheral blood mononuclear cells (PBMCs), taken before the second cycle of nivolumab. The receptors were sampled from a human donor with classical Hodgkin lymphoma. CDR3s leave out the opening cysteine and the closing phenylalanine or tryptophan.

v_gene	j_gene	CDR3aa
TRBV9	TRBJ2-7	ASSVEGTSYEQY
TRBV7-9	TRBJ1-2	ASSGRDSPYGYT
TRBV19	TRBJ2-1	ASSPSSSYNEQF
TRBV21-1	TRBJ2-7	ASSKVLKGRSYEQY
TRBV6-5	TRBJ1-1	ASSIGLEAF
TRBV21-1	TRBJ2-6	ASSKDRELTGANVLT
TRBV28	TRBJ1-3	ASSRLSGTGGGRYTIY
TRBV27	TRBJ2-6	ASSLNGRGRRSGANVLT
TRBV10-3	TRBJ2-7	AISGGGDSAYEQY
TRBV2	TRBJ2-3	ASSEATPYTDTQY
TRBV2	TRBJ2-1	ASGGITSGVDAEQF
TRBV4-1	TRBJ2-7	ASSQFLADPYEQY
TRBV9	TRBJ2-2	ASSPRTSGRIQDTGELF
TRBV29-1	TRBJ1-2	SVESRGGNYGYT
TRBV7-2	TRBJ1-2	ASSSRDRGRYGYT
TRBV19	TRBJ2-2	ASSRRAGEPGELF
TRBV10-3	TRBJ1-3	APPLGSQVRGNTIY
TRBV30	TRBJ2-7	AWSALAGLLYEQY
TRBV10-3	TRBJ2-7	AIRASDSPTYEQY
TRBV4-1	TRBJ2-5	ASSHDEGYQETQY
TRBV7-6	TRBJ2-7	ASSLAIGDVSYEQY
TRBV9	TRBJ2-6	ASSSGVNVLT
TRBV15	TRBJ2-7	ATSTGLIQY
TRBV2	TRBJ1-5	ATSDRVGDQPQH
TRBV5-1	TRBJ2-2	ASTQGNRVAGELF
TRBV5-6	TRBJ2-7	ASSLGLADSYEQY
TRBV18	TRBJ2-2	ASSPIPAASGRYTGELF
TRBV9	TRBJ2-2	ASSAWGGPGELF
TRBV29-1	TRBJ2-3	SVVGTDTQY
TRBV5-1	TRBJ2-5	ASSLVGETQY
TRBV4-1	TRBJ2-5	ASSLQGRFQETQY
TRBV18	TRBJ2-1	ASSQKIQAPTYNEQF
TRBV27	TRBJ1-2	ASSSRDRVVNYGYT